These T cell receptor beta chains were read from a single sample in a study of blood T cell repertoires in COVID-19. Only in-frame clones appear in the TCRdb table, and some are missing; sequencing was by immunoSEQ multiplex PCR. The sample consists of hundreds of thousands of clones, about 90% of them appearing once. The sample was PBMCs or T cells enriched from blood (not recorded which). The origin of the receptors is a man between 25 and 39 years old who had recovered from COVID-19. Both conserved end residues are part of each CDR3. The order of the fields is clone size, J gene, V gene, D gene, CDR3 DNA, CDR3 protein. D genes are given only for firm matches. A clone size is listed for some rows: how often the clone was seen (once, few, many), or a class if it is expanded.

size: .; J: TRBJ1-6; V: TRBV30; D: .; DNA: TGTGCCTGGAGCGACCTCCCCCGCACTCGGGAGATTTATAATTCACCCCTCCACTTT; CDR3: CAWSDLPRTREIYNSPLHF
size: .; J: TRBJ2-2; V: TRBV29-1; D: .; DNA: TGCAGCGTTGGCGGAAGTTCACTCAGGGGAAGCACCGGGGAGCTGTTTTTT; CDR3: CSVGGSSLRGSTGELFF
size: .; J: TRBJ2-7; V: TRBV29-1; D: TRBD1; DNA: TGCAGCGTTGCCGGGACAGCCCGTCAGCACTACTTC; CDR3: CSVAGTARQHYF
size: .; J: TRBJ2-5; V: TRBV30; D: .; DNA: TGTGCCTGGGGGTCCGGGACTGAAGTCCAAGAGACCCAGTACTTC; CDR3: CAWGSGTEVQETQYF
size: .; J: TRBJ2-2; V: TRBV7-6; D: TRBD1; DNA: TGTGCCAGCAGCTTAGCGATAGGACAGGGGCGCACCGGGGAGCTGTTTTTT; CDR3: CASSLAIGQGRTGELFF
size: .; J: TRBJ1-3; V: TRBV27; D: TRBD1; DNA: TGTGCCAGCTTTCCTCAGGGGGTCGGACACACCATATATTTT; CDR3: CASFPQGVGHTIYF
size: .; J: TRBJ1-2; V: TRBV7-2; D: TRBD1; DNA: TGTGCCAGCAGCTTAGCGGCAGGGGGCGGCTATGGCTACACCTTC; CDR3: CASSLAAGGGYGYTF
size: .; J: TRBJ2-7; V: TRBV19; D: .; DNA: TGTGCCAGTAGTACTACTACGTTTACCTACGAGCAGTACTTC; CDR3: CASSTTTFTYEQYF
size: .; J: TRBJ1-3; V: TRBV29-1; D: TRBD1; DNA: TGCAGCGTTTGGGCAGGGGGCGGAAACACCATATATTTT; CDR3: CSVWAGGGNTIYF
size: .; J: TRBJ1-2; V: TRBV19; D: .; DNA: TGTGCCAGTAGCCGTGGGAGGGGGTCCACTTCTAACTATGGCTACACCTTC; CDR3: CASSRGRGSTSNYGYTF
size: once; J: TRBJ2-1; V: TRBV6-1; D: .; DNA: TGTGCCAGCAGTGAACCCTTGACTAGACCGTCCTACAATGAGCAGTTCTTC; CDR3: CASSEPLTRPSYNEQFF
size: .; J: TRBJ1-5; V: TRBV30; D: .; DNA: TGTGCCTGGAGTTTTCACCAGGGATCGAGGCAGCCCCAGCATTTT; CDR3: CAWSFHQGSRQPQHF
size: .; J: TRBJ2-7; V: TRBV11-3; D: .; DNA: TGTGCCAGCAGCCTCTCGGGGGACTCCTACGAGCAGTACTTC; CDR3: CASSLSGDSYEQYF
size: .; J: TRBJ1-1; V: TRBV27; D: TRBD1; DNA: TGTGCCAGCAGTCCAGGGGGGAGTACTGAAGCTTTCTTT; CDR3: CASSPGGSTEAFF
size: .; J: TRBJ1-1; V: TRBV9; D: TRBD1; DNA: TGTGCCAGCAGCGGACAGGGTGAGAACACTGAAGCTTTCTTT; CDR3: CASSGQGENTEAFF
size: .; J: TRBJ1-2; V: TRBV6-1; D: .; DNA: TGTGCCAGCAGTGAAGCGCACAGCTATGGCTACACCTTC; CDR3: CASSEAHSYGYTF
size: once; J: TRBJ1-5; V: TRBV7-9; D: TRBD1; DNA: TGTGCCAGCAGCGTCGACAGGGCTAATCAGCCCCAGCATTTT; CDR3: CASSVDRANQPQHF
size: few; J: TRBJ2-7; V: TRBV6-2/TRBV6-3; D: TRBD2; DNA: TGTGCCAGCAGTTCGTATAGCGGGAGGGGCGAGCAGTACTTC; CDR3: CASSSYSGRGEQYF
size: .; J: TRBJ2-7; V: TRBV7-9; D: .; DNA: TGTGCCAGCAGCCCCCAAGCTTCGGTGTCCTACGAGCAGTACTTC; CDR3: CASSPQASVSYEQYF
size: .; J: TRBJ2-5; V: TRBV2; D: TRBD2; DNA: TGTGCCAGCACCATTGTCAGACTAGCTAGGGGGACCCAGTACTTC; CDR3: CASTIVRLARGTQYF
size: .; J: TRBJ1-4; V: TRBV11-2; D: .; DNA: TGTGCCAGCAGACACCCGGGAGCTAATGAAAAACTGTTTTTT; CDR3: CASRHPGANEKLFF
size: .; J: TRBJ2-2; V: TRBV25-1; D: TRBD1; DNA: TGTGCCAGCAGAGCCTCGGGACAGACCCTCACCGGGGAGCTGTTTTTT; CDR3: CASRASGQTLTGELFF
size: .; J: TRBJ2-6; V: TRBV5-4; D: .; DNA: TGTGCCAGCAGCTTGGGCGGGCCCACCGGGGCCAACGTCCTGACTTTC; CDR3: CASSLGGPTGANVLTF
size: .; J: TRBJ2-3; V: TRBV30; D: .; DNA: TGTGCCTGGAGGTTCGACCCGGCGGTGCCGCAGTATTTT; CDR3: CAWRFDPAVPQYF
size: .; J: TRBJ1-6; V: TRBV23-1; D: .; DNA: TGCGCCAGCAGTATATCCGGGGGGCGAGATTCACCCCTCCACTTT; CDR3: CASSISGGRDSPLHF
size: .; J: TRBJ2-1; V: TRBV6-5; D: .; DNA: TGTGCCAGCAGTTACGGGGACATGAGCTCCTACAATGAGCAGTTCTTC; CDR3: CASSYGDMSSYNEQFF
size: .; J: TRBJ2-3; V: TRBV12-3/TRBV12-4; D: .; DNA: TGTGCCAGCAGATCCCGGTTCACAGATACGCAGTATTTT; CDR3: CASRSRFTDTQYF
size: once; J: TRBJ1-1; V: TRBV10-3; D: .; DNA: TGTGCCTCCCAAACGGGAAGCAGGAACACTGAAGCTTTCTTT; CDR3: CASQTGSRNTEAFF
size: .; J: TRBJ2-5; V: TRBV2; D: TRBD2; DNA: TGTGCCAGCACTCTCGGGGAGGGGACCCAGTACTTC; CDR3: CASTLGEGTQYF
size: .; J: TRBJ1-4; V: TRBV28; D: .; DNA: TGTGCCAGCAGTACCCCGCGGAGGGCTAATGAAAAACTGTTTTTT; CDR3: CASSTPRRANEKLFF
size: few; J: TRBJ2-7; V: TRBV4-3; D: TRBD1; DNA: TGCGCCAGCAGCGAGGGACAGGCGTCCGACGAGCAGTACTTC; CDR3: CASSEGQASDEQYF
size: .; J: TRBJ2-7; V: TRBV4-1; D: .; DNA: TGCGCCAGCAGCCAAGGCGGACAGTCGAGCTCCTACGAGCAGTACTTC; CDR3: CASSQGGQSSSYEQYF
size: .; J: TRBJ1-5; V: TRBV2; D: TRBD1; DNA: TGTGCCAGCAGCTGGACAGGGGAGAATCAGCCCCAGCATTTT; CDR3: CASSWTGENQPQHF
size: .; J: TRBJ2-7; V: TRBV2; D: .; DNA: TGTGCCAGCAGTGAATCCGATATCAGGGGCGCCCCTCACTACGAGCAGTACTTC; CDR3: CASSESDIRGAPHYEQYF
size: .; J: TRBJ1-4; V: TRBV7-9; D: TRBD1; DNA: TGTGCCAGCAGCTTATCGGGGACAGGGTGGGATGAAAAACTGTTTTTT; CDR3: CASSLSGTGWDEKLFF
size: few; J: TRBJ2-7; V: TRBV6-2/TRBV6-3; D: .; DNA: TGTGCCAGCAGTGGGGTGGGACAACACTACGAGCAGTACTTC; CDR3: CASSGVGQHYEQYF
size: .; J: TRBJ2-3; V: TRBV30; D: TRBD1; DNA: TGTGCCTGGTGGGACAGGGCCTTTAGCACAGATACGCAGTATTTT; CDR3: CAWWDRAFSTDTQYF
size: .; J: TRBJ2-2; V: TRBV12-3/TRBV12-4; D: .; DNA: TGTGCCAGCAGTTTTTTATTCGGGGAGCTGTTTTTT; CDR3: CASSFLFGELFF
size: .; J: TRBJ2-7; V: TRBV9; D: .; DNA: TGTGCCAGCAGCCGCTCCCTCGTAGGACACAGCAACTACGAGCAGTACTTC; CDR3: CASSRSLVGHSNYEQYF
size: .; J: TRBJ2-5; V: TRBV6-2/TRBV6-3; D: .; DNA: TGTGCCAGCAGCGTCCCCCCAGCGACCCCCAAAGAGACCCAGTACTTC; CDR3: CASSVPPATPKETQYF
size: .; J: TRBJ1-1; V: TRBV6-4; D: TRBD1; DNA: TGTGCCAGCAGTAGGACAGGGGGCAAGGAAAACACTGAAGCTTTCTTT; CDR3: CASSRTGGKENTEAFF
size: .; J: TRBJ1-3; V: TRBV7-2; D: .; DNA: TGTGCCAGCAGCTCCCATTTCGGAAACACCATATATTTT; CDR3: CASSSHFGNTIYF
size: once; J: TRBJ2-7; V: TRBV21-1; D: .; DNA: TGTGCCAGCCGAAAAATGGACTGTCCTCTCCACGAGCAGTACTTC; CDR3: CASRKMDCPLHEQYF
size: .; J: TRBJ1-2; V: TRBV15; D: .; DNA: TGTGCCACCAGCAGAGGGTTTCCCGGAGAGGATGGCTACACCTTC; CDR3: CATSRGFPGEDGYTF
size: .; J: TRBJ2-7; V: TRBV11-2; D: .; DNA: TGTGCCAGCAGCGTAAGCGTGCCAACCTACGAGCAGTACTTC; CDR3: CASSVSVPTYEQYF
size: .; J: TRBJ2-2; V: TRBV9; D: TRBD2; DNA: TGTGCCAGCAGCGTAGGAGGGACTACGAACACCGGGGAGCTGTTTTTT; CDR3: CASSVGGTTNTGELFF
size: .; J: TRBJ1-2; V: TRBV5-1; D: TRBD1; DNA: TGCGCCAGCAGCCTAGGGGACAGGGGATATGGCTACACCTTC; CDR3: CASSLGDRGYGYTF